This T cell receptor (beta chain) was recorded in a study of OX40 agonist ivuxolimab in advanced cancers. Here immunoSEQ multiplex PCR was the method, and the copy in TCRdb shows in-frame clones only, minus some. The repertoire holds about 48,000 clones, with approximately 84% as singletons. Broader study findings: Fewer expanded clones were found on average in CD4+ than in CD8+ T cells.

The CDR3 is made up of 18 amino acids. Per germline, CDR1 MRHNA and CDR2 SNTAGT. The V segment lost 0 bases and the J segment 3 bases; nucleotides outside the gene matches: 13. Enrollment shut out patients with autoimmune disease history or systemic immunosuppression. Notes on this clone: Its antigen is still unknown.

This receptor was taken from an adult with an advanced solid tumor such as melanoma, head and neck, liver or kidney cancer. Source: CD4+ or CD8+ T cells sorted from blood, taken in a trial of the OX40 agonist ivuxolimab. The J gene is TRBJ2-7, the V gene TRBV6-4; 8 nucleotides agree with TRBD1. The CDR3 region has the DNA TGTGCCAGCAGTGACTCGATGGGACAGGAGTCTCCCTTCTACGAGCAGTACTTC. Its translation is CASSDSMGQESPFYEQYF.